Listed below are T cell receptor beta chains from one sample, sequenced in a study of brain metastases from non-small cell lung cancer. TCRdb keeps only in-frame clones here, not all; method: immunoSEQ multiplex PCR. The sample records 2,000 to 2,500 clones, about 85% being singletons. The sequenced sample was primary lung tumor tissue. These receptors were collected from a donor at least 40 years old with non-small cell lung cancer. Each CDR3 is given with its conserved first and last residue. The D gene is left open where the match is weak. Only some rows state a clone size, as once, few, many or a class for expanded clones.

TRBJ2-5 | . | TRBD2 | TRBV25-1 | TGTGCCAGCAGTAACGGGGGGTACGGGGAGACCCAGTACTTC | CASSNGGYGETQYF
TRBJ2-3 | . | . | TRBV10-3 | TGTGCCATCAGTGAGGGAGGGGCCACAGATACGCAGTATTTT | CAISEGGATDTQYF
TRBJ2-3 | . | . | TRBV11-1 | TGTGCCAGCAGCCCAGAGGGCCGCCTGTATTTT | CASSPEGRLYF
TRBJ2-1 | . | TRBD2 | TRBV5-4 | TGTGCCAGCAGCCTAGCGGGAGGGGGGATAGGGAAGCAGTTCTTC | CASSLAGGGIGKQFF
TRBJ2-1 | . | TRBD1 | TRBV6-1 | TGTGCCAGCAGTGAAGCCAGAGGCGGGACAGGGTCCGTCTTC | CASSEARGGTGSVF
TRBJ1-1 | once | TRBD1 | TRBV25-1 | TGTGCCAGCAGTTCTCGGACAGGGAAAGGTGAAGCTTTCTTT | CASSSRTGKGEAFF
TRBJ2-1 | . | TRBD2 | TRBV2 | TGTGTCAGCAGTCCTCTAGCGGGAGGGACATATGAGCAGTTCTTC | CVSSPLAGGTYEQFF
TRBJ2-1 | few | . | TRBV9 | TGTGCCAGCACCCTAGCAGGGACTCCGCAGTTCTTC | CASTLAGTPQFF
TRBJ2-2 | . | TRBD2 | TRBV5-1 | TGCGCCAGCAGCACTTTAGCGGGGGCCTCCCACACCGGGGAGCTGTTTTTT | CASSTLAGASHTGELFF
TRBJ2-7 | few | TRBD1 | TRBV30 | TGTGCCTGGAGTTCTCCGGGACAGGGAAGGACCTACGAGCAGTACTTC | CAWSSPGQGRTYEQYF
TRBJ2-7 | . | TRBD1 | TRBV12-5 | TGTGCTAGTGCCTACCGGGACAGGGCCTACGAGCAGTACTTC | CASAYRDRAYEQYF
TRBJ2-5 | . | TRBD2 | TRBV7-9 | TGTGCCAGCAGCCTTACCTGGACTAGCCAAGAGACCCAGTACTTC | CASSLTWTSQETQYF
TRBJ1-1 | . | TRBD1 | TRBV10-3 | TGTGCCATCAGTAAGACAGGGCCGAACACTGAAGCTTTCTTT | CAISKTGPNTEAFF
TRBJ1-1 | few | . | TRBV5-1 | TGCGCCAGCAACCCGGACGGATCTATGAACACTGAAGCTTTCTTT | CASNPDGSMNTEAFF
TRBJ1-2 | . | TRBD1 | TRBV5-6 | TGTGCCAGCAGGGACGCAGGGGGCGACTCGGTTTCCTCGAACTATGGCTACACCTTC | CASRDAGGDSVSSNYGYTF
TRBJ1-3 | . | . | TRBV7-3 | TGTGCCAGCAGCTTGAGCGACTCTGGAAACACCATATATTTT | CASSLSDSGNTIYF
TRBJ2-2 | . | TRBD2 | TRBV2 | TGTGCCAGCAGTGAATCCTCACAGCCGCTAGCGGGCTGGGGGACCGGGGAGCTGTTTTTT | CASSESSQPLAGWGTGELFF
TRBJ1-2 | . | . | TRBV27 | TGTGCCAGCAGTGGGGGGGCGAACTATGGCTACACCTTC | CASSGGANYGYTF
TRBJ2-1 | . | TRBD2 | TRBV29-1 | TGCAGCGTTGCAGGGACTAGCGTTTACAATGAGCAGTTCTTC | CSVAGTSVYNEQFF
TRBJ1-1 | . | . | TRBV30 | TGTGCCTGGAGTAAGGACGGGGGCACTGAAGCTTTCTTT | CAWSKDGGTEAFF
TRBJ2-2 | . | . | TRBV6-2/TRBV6-3 | TGTGCCAGCAGTTATGGTCGGAACACCGGGGAGCTGTTTTTT | CASSYGRNTGELFF
TRBJ2-3 | . | TRBD2 | TRBV4-1 | TGCGCCAGCAGCCAAGACCCCGGGAGGGCCGATACGCAGTATTTT | CASSQDPGRADTQYF
TRBJ2-3 | . | TRBD2 | TRBV7-2 | TGTGCCAGCCGTCCAATGGCGGGGGGCCTCACAGATACGCAGTATTTT | CASRPMAGGLTDTQYF
TRBJ1-6 | . | TRBD1 | TRBV6-5 | TGTGCCAGCAGTTATAAGGGACAGGGGAAAAATTCACCCCTCCACTTT | CASSYKGQGKNSPLHF
TRBJ2-7 | . | TRBD1 | TRBV6-5 | TGTGCCAGCAGGACGGGACAGTCGGGCTACGAGCAGTACTTC | CASRTGQSGYEQYF
TRBJ1-1 | once | . | TRBV6-6 | TGTGCCAGCAGTACTGGACAGAGCGAAGCTTTCTTT | CASSTGQSEAFF
TRBJ2-5 | . | TRBD2 | TRBV27 | TGTGCCAGCAGTTCACTGGGACTAGCGGGGGTCTCTGGAGAGACCCAGTACTTC | CASSSLGLAGVSGETQYF
TRBJ1-2 | . | TRBD1 | TRBV10-3 | TGTGCCACACTACCGTCGGGGGACAGGGGTAGTGATGGCTACACCTTC | CATLPSGDRGSDGYTF
TRBJ2-1 | . | TRBD2 | TRBV25-1 | TGTGCCAGCAGTGCCCAGACCCGACTAGCGGGAGCGACCAATGAGCAGTTCTTC | CASSAQTRLAGATNEQFF
TRBJ1-5 | . | . | TRBV27 | TGTGCCAGCAGCAACCGGGGTCCGCGTCAGCCCCAGCATTTT | CASSNRGPRQPQHF
TRBJ2-5 | . | TRBD2 | TRBV24-1 | TGTGCCACCAGTGATTCCGGGACTAGCGGGAGGCCGCAAGAGACCCAGTACTTC | CATSDSGTSGRPQETQYF
TRBJ1-1 | . | . | TRBV7-9 | TGTGCCAGCAGCCGATTCAGGGGTGAAGCTTTCTTT | CASSRFRGEAFF
TRBJ1-1 | . | . | TRBV7-9 | TGTGCCAGCAGCTCCACTGAAGCTTTCTTT | CASSSTEAFF
TRBJ2-2 | . | TRBD2 | TRBV7-3 | TGTGCCAGCACCTGGGGCGGGAGGAGGACCGGGGAGCTGTTTTTT | CASTWGGRRTGELFF
TRBJ1-2 | . | . | TRBV6-5 | TGTGCCAGCAGTTTAAAAGGGACGCTTGGCTACACCTTC | CASSLKGTLGYTF
TRBJ2-5 | . | TRBD2 | TRBV4-2 | TGTGCCAGCAGCCCCTGGGCTAGCGGGGGGGCCGGGGGAGGAGGAGAGACCCAATACTTC | CASSPWASGGAGGGGETQYF
TRBJ1-1 | . | . | TRBV6-1 | TGTGCCAGCGTCGGGGATTGGACTGAAGCTTTCTTT | CASVGDWTEAFF
TRBJ1-1 | . | . | TRBV7-9 | TGTGCCAGCAGCTTAGGATCGGGGATCACTGAAGCTTTCTTT | CASSLGSGITEAFF
TRBJ1-6 | . | . | TRBV5-6 | TGTGCCAGCAGCTTGGTCGGGTTTGTACCCCTCCACTTT | CASSLVGFVPLHF
TRBJ2-5 | . | TRBD2 | TRBV25-1 | TGTGCCAGCAGTGAAACGGGAGGAGGAATGGAGACTCAGTACTTC | CASSETGGGMETQYF
TRBJ2-1 | . | TRBD2 | TRBV6-5 | TGTGCCAGCAGTCCAACCGGGACTAGCTCTCATGAGCAGTTCTTC | CASSPTGTSSHEQFF
TRBJ2-7 | . | . | TRBV5-8 | TGTGCCAGCAGCTTGGCCAAGGGGGGGATCTACGAGCAGTACTTC | CASSLAKGGIYEQYF
TRBJ2-5 | . | . | TRBV19 | TGTGCCAGTAGTATCCCCTCCGGGCCTCAAGAGACCCAGTACTTC | CASSIPSGPQETQYF
TRBJ1-4 | . | . | TRBV7-2 | TGTGCCAGCAGCTCAGGGGTGCCTAATGAAAAACTGTTTTTT | CASSSGVPNEKLFF
TRBJ2-7 | . | . | TRBV12-5 | TGTGCTAATGCACAGAGAGGTTTCTACGAGCAGTACTTC | CANAQRGFYEQYF
TRBJ1-5 | . | TRBD1 | TRBV6-4 | TGTGCCAGCAGTATGCAGGGGGGGCAGCCCCAGCATTTT | CASSMQGGQPQHF
TRBJ2-7 | . | . | TRBV5-1 | TGCGCCAGCAGCTTTCATCAGGACTCCTACGAGCAGTACTTC | CASSFHQDSYEQYF
TRBJ2-1 | . | TRBD1 | TRBV18 | TGTGCCAGCTCACCACCTACCAGGGGGAACAATGAGCAGTTCTTC | CASSPPTRGNNEQFF
TRBJ2-1 | . | . | TRBV29-1 | TGCAGCGTTCGGGACCCTAGCTCCTACAATGAGCAGTTCTTC | CSVRDPSSYNEQFF
TRBJ1-1 | . | TRBD1 | TRBV19 | TGTGCCACAGACAGGGGACGAAATTATTGGAACACTGAAGCTTTCTTT | CATDRGRNYWNTEAFF
TRBJ1-3 | few | . | TRBV7-8 | TGTGCCAGCAGCCCAGACAGGACAACTGGAAACACCATATATTTT | CASSPDRTTGNTIYF
TRBJ1-5 | . | TRBD1 | TRBV18 | TGTGCCAGCTCGCAAGCCCAGGACAGGGGTGTGTGGCCCCAGCATTTT | CASSQAQDRGVWPQHF
TRBJ1-2 | once | . | TRBV7-2 | TGTGCCAGCAGCTTAACCCTCGAAGTCGGTGGCTACACCTTC | CASSLTLEVGGYTF
TRBJ1-4 | . | . | TRBV15 | TGTGCCACCAGCAGAGAGCGGGACACATCGGAAAAACTGTTTTTT | CATSRERDTSEKLFF
TRBJ1-5 | once | . | TRBV18 | TGTGCCAGCTCACAAGATCGCAATCAGCCCCAGCATTTT | CASSQDRNQPQHF
TRBJ2-3 | once | TRBD2 | TRBV11-3 | TGTGCCAGCAGCTCACGACTAGCGAACGAGGATACGCAGTATTTT | CASSSRLANEDTQYF
TRBJ1-5 | . | . | TRBV5-6 | TGTGCCAGCAGCTCTCGGTGGGGCCCAAATCAGCCCCAGCATTTT | CASSSRWGPNQPQHF